What follows describes a single T cell receptor beta chain. The target of this receptor is not known. No base quality values were provided; no much bigger clone lies one nucleotide off. Libraries were made using the immunoSEQ multiplex PCR assay. Rearranged TCR beta chain sequences were amplified using the hsTCRB Kit according to the manufacturer's protocol. TCRB libraries were sequenced on an Illumina MiSeq. Under the source paper's analysis protocol: The kit vendor's proprietary platform handled demultiplexing, trimming and gene mapping. TCRdb retrieved this table from immuneACCESS and kept in-frame rearrangements only. Not all clones are present; in checked studies, unresolved V genes account for under half, and no reason is known for the remainder. V, J and clone size were drawn from that table, and D and trimming were deduced from the DNA. The sample contains tens of thousands of clones, about 86% of them found a single time. Over 1.5% of the sample belongs to the ten largest clones.

The sample comes from a study of a mutant IDH1 vaccine in newly diagnosed glioma (dated by TCRdb to the early 2020s). For the study in its entirety: Vaccination started 4-6 weeks after radiotherapy alone, or was given together with temozolomide cycles in the groups whose treatment included chemotherapy. The approximately 30 treated patients were roughly 62% male and around 40% female, with a mean age of around 40 years. Prior to enrollment, standard therapy consisting of radiotherapy alone, temozolomide alone, or radiochemotherapy with temozolomide had been administered to patients, with the combination being received by most patients. The week-35 safety follow-up was designated visit V12, and the week-47 end of study was designated visit V13. Peripheral blood was drawn at six visits: V03 (baseline), V05, V07, V10, V12 and V13. For exploratory analyses, longitudinal TCRB deep sequencing was carried out in roughly 23 treated patients wherever samples were available. Findings and caveats that apply to the study as a whole: Across multiple MHC alleles, vaccine-induced immune responses were seen in more than 90% of patients. Changes in the top peripheral T cell clonotypes picked up by TCRB sequencing did not appear to be linked to pseudoprogression. The authors noted that analyses of patient blood samples could not be reproduced because of sample limitations. Availability determined which PBMC samples were chosen for TCRB deep sequencing.

From its cysteine to its phenylalanine, the CDR3 spans 15 amino acids. Only the CDR3 DNA stays, 45 bases, in frame from base 1. The germline V gene yields SGHTA for CDR1 and FQGNSA for CDR2. A distance of 12 bases separates the germline ends of V and J, which lose 0 bases and 3 bases respectively. Read against the paper, the sample's time point label means: week 35, safety follow-up. Each vaccine dose, consisting of 300 ug of a 20-mer mutant IDH1 peptide in Montanide, was administered subcutaneously with topical imiquimod. Across visits V03 through V10, patients got a total of eight vaccinations, given in weeks 1, 3, 5, 7, 11, 15, 19 and 23. Donors had newly diagnosed WHO grade 3 or 4 IDH1-mutant astrocytomas with loss of nuclear ATRX. The samples were drawn from NOA16, a multicentre, single-arm, open-label phase I trial in Germany that tested a mutant IDH1 peptide vaccine in humans for the first time. The DNeasy Blood and Tissue Kit was used to extract genomic DNA from EDTA blood for TCRB sequencing.

The V and J segments used are TRBV7-2 and TRBJ2-7; TRBD2 is possibly the D segment (5 matching bases). The source was PBMCs, collected from a glioma patient whose treatment included an IDH1 peptide vaccine. The TCR sequence derives from a man between 40 and 49 years old with glioma. The nucleotides read TGTGCCAGCAGCTTAGCACTGGGTGAGGGCTACGAGCAGTACTTC. The encoded protein is CASSLALGEGYEQYF.